This paragraph covers one T cell receptor (beta chain) sequence. Its target is unknown. One end of the junction varies from germline; a read error may be responsible. The source of the sample is a study of neurological immune-mediated disorders. General observations from the study: None of the CDR3 amino acid sequences in expanded clones turned up in more than one subject, which points to private repertoires in all groups. Multiple sclerosis was found to have the least TCR clonal expansion, below healthy controls, and HTLV-1-associated myelopathy the most.

Time point here: longitudinal time-point 1 (baseline). This CDR3 comprises 15 residues. In germline, CDR1 is DFQATT, CDR2 SNEGSKA (reference sequence). The cDNA came from 5'RACE, which used 10-nucleotide random UMIs. Each CDR3 protein is one row after TCRdb ran MiXCR on the 5' RACE reads. The data show around 76,000 distinct CDR3 sequences, roughly 10% seen once. The V and J genes are TRBV20-1 and TRBJ2-7; 8 bases are a match to TRBD2. Material for sequencing was PBMCs. The clonotype was recovered from a young man in good health. This CDR3 is CTASRSGTRGYEQYF. In DNA, the CDR3 is TGCACTGCTAGTAGATCCGGGACTAGAGGCTACGAGCAGTACTTC.